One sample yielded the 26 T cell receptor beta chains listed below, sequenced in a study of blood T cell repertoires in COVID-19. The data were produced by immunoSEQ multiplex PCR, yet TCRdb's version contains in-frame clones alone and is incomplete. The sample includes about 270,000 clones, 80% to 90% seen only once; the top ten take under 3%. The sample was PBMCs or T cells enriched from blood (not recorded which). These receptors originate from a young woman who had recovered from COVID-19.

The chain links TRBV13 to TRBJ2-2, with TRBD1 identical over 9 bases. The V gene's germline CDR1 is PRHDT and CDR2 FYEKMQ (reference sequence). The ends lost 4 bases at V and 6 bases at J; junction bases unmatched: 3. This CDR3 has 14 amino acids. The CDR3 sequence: CASSSGTGSGELFF. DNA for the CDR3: TGTGCCAGCAGCTCCGGGACAGGGTCCGGGGAGCTGTTTTTT.

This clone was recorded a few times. The CDR3 spells CASSYRGDGYTF. The CDR3 nucleotides are TGTGCCAGCAGTTACCGCGGCGATGGCTACACCTTC. The chain carries TRBV6-2 or TRBV6-3 and TRBJ1-2; no clear D. The length of the CDR3 is 12 residues. Germline-derived CDR1 and CDR2 are MNHEY and SVGEGT. V lost 2 bases and J lost 6, with 7 bases in between.

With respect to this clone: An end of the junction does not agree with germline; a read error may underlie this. CDR3 protein: CASSQTHPYHEQFF. CDR3 bases: TGTGCCAGCAGTCAAACCCACCCCTACCATGAGCAGTTCTTC. The genes are TRBV11-2 and TRBJ2-1; D call uncertain. CDR3 length: 14 amino acids. Looked up from germline, CDR1 is SGHAT and CDR2 is FQNNGV.

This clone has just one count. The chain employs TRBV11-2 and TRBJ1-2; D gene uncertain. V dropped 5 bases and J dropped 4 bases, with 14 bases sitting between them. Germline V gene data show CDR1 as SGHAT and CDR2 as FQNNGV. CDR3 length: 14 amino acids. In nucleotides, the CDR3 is TGTGCCAGCAGCACGGGGTTCGGGGTCTATGGCTACACCTTC. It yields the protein CASSTGFGVYGYTF.

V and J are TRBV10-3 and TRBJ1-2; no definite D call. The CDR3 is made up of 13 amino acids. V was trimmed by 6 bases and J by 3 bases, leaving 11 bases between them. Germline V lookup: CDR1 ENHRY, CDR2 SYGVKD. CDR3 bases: TGTGCCATCAGGGATGGGCCGGACTATGGCTACACCTTC. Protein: CAIRDGPDYGYTF.

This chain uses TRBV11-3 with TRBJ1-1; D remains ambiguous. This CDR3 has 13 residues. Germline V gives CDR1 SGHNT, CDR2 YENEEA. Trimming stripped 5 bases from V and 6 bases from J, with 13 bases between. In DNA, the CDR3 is TGTGCCAGCAGCATCAGTATCACCTCTGAAGCTTTCTTT. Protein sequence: CASSISITSEAFF.

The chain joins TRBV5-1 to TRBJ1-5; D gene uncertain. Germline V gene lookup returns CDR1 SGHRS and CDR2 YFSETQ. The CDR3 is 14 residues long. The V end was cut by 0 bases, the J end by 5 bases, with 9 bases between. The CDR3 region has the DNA TGCGCCAGCAGCTTGGGGAGGGAGGATCAGCCCCAGCATTTT. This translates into CASSLGREDQPQHF.

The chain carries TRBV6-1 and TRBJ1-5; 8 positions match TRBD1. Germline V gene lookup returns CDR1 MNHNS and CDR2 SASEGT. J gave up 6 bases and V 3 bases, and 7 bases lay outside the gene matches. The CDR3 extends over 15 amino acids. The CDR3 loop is CASSDDRGVSQPQHF. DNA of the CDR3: TGTGCCAGCAGTGATGACAGGGGTGTATCTCAGCCCCAGCATTTT.

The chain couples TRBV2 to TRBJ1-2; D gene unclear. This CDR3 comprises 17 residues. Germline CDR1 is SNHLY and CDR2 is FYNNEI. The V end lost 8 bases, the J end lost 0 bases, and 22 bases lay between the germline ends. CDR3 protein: CASLTRESVRSNYGYTF. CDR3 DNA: TGTGCCAGCCTCACGAGGGAATCCGTCCGGTCTAACTATGGCTACACCTTC.

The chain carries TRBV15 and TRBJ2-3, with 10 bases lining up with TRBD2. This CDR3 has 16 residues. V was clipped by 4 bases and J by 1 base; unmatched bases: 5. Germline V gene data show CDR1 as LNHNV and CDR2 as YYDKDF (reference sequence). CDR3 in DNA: TGTGCCACCAGCACGTTAGCGGGGGGAGGCACAGATACGCAGTATTTT. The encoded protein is CATSTLAGGGTDTQYF.

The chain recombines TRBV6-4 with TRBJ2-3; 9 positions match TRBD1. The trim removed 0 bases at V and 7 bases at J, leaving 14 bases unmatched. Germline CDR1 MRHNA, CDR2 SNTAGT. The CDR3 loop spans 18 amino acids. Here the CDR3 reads CASSDSPPGTGISNTQYF. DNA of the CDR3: TGTGCCAGCAGTGACTCGCCCCCCGGGACAGGGATAAGTAATACGCAGTATTTT.

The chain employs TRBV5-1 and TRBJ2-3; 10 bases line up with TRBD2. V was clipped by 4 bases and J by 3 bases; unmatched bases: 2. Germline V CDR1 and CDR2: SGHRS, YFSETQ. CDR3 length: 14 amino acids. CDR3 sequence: CASSLAGATDTQYF. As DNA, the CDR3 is TGCGCCAGCAGCCTAGCGGGGGCAACAGATACGCAGTATTTT.

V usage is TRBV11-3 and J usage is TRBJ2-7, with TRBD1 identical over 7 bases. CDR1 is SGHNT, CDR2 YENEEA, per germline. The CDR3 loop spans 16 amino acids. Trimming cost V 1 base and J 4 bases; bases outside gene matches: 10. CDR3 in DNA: TGTGCCAGCAGCTTAGCAACAGGGGCCGATTCGTACGAGCAGTACTTC. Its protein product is CASSLATGADSYEQYF.

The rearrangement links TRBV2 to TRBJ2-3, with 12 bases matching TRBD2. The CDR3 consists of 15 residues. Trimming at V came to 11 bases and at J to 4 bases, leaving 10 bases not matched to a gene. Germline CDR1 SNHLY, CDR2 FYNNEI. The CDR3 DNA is TGTGCCGGAGCTAGCGGGGGGGCCGGTGCAGATACGCAGTATTTT. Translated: CAGASGGAGADTQYF.

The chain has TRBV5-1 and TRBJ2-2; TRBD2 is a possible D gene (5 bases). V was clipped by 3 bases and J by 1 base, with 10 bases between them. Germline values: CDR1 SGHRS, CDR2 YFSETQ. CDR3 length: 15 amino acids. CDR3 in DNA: TGCGCCAGCAGCTCTTATAGCGAGAACACCGGGGAGCTGTTTTTT. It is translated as CASSSYSENTGELFF.

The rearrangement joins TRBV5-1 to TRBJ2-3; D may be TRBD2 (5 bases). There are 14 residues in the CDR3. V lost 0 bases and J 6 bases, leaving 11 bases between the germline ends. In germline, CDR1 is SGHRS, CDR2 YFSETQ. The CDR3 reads CASSLAAAEDTQYF. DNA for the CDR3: TGCGCCAGCAGCTTGGCCGCAGCGGAGGATACGCAGTATTTT.

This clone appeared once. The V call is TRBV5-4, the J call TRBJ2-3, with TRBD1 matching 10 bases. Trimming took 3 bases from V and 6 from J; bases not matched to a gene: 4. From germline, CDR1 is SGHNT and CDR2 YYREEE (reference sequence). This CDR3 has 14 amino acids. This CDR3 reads CASSWGQGMDTQYF. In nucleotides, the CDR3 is TGTGCCAGCAGCTGGGGACAGGGGATGGATACGCAGTATTTT.

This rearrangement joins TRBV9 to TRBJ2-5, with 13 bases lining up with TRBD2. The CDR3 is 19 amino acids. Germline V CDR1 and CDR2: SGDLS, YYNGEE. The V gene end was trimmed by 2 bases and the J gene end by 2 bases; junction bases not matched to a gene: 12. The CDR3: CASSVDRGGGLAGQETQYF. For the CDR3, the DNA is TGTGCCAGCAGCGTGGACCGGGGCGGGGGACTAGCGGGACAAGAGACCCAGTACTTC.

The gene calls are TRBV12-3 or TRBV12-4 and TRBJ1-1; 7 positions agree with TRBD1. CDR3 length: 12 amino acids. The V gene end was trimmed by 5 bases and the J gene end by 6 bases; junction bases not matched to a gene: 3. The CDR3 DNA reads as TGTGCCAGCAGTAACAGGGGCCCTGAAGCTTTCTTT. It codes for CASSNRGPEAFF.

CDR3 region: CASSPARDLTNEKLFF. CDR3 bases: TGCGCCAGCAGTCCCGCTCGGGATCTTACTAATGAAAAACTGTTTTTT. The V and J genes are TRBV23-1 and TRBJ1-4, with unresolved D. TRBV23-1 is treated as an ORF (open reading frame) with a function not yet certain. V lost 4 bases and J lost 2, with 14 bases in between. The CDR3 has 16 amino acids.

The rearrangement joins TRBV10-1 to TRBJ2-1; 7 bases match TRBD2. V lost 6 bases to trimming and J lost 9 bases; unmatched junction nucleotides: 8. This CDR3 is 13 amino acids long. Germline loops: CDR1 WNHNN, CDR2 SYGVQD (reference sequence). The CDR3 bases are TGCGCCAGCAGCCTCCAGGGCGGGGGTGAGCAGTTCTTC. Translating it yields CASSLQGGGEQFF.

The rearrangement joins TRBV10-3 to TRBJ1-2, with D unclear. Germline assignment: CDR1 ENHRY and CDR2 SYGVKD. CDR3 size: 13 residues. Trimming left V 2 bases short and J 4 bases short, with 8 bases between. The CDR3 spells CAISEIGSYGYTF. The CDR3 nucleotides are TGTGCCATCAGTGAGATAGGGAGCTATGGCTACACCTTC.

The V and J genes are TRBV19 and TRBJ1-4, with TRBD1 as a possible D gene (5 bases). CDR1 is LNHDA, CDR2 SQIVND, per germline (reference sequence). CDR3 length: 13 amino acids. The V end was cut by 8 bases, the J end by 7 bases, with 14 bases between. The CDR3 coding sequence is TGTGCCAGTCGGGGCCCGCGGGGTGAAAAACTGTTTTTT. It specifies CASRGPRGEKLFF.

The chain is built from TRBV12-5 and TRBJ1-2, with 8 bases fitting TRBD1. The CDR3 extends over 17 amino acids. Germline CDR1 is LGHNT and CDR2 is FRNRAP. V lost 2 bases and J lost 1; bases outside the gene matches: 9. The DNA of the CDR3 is TGTGCTAGTGGTTTGCTCCTGGGACAGGTCAATAACTATGGCTACACCTTC. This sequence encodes CASGLLLGQVNNYGYTF. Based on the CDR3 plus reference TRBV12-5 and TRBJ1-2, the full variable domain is DARVTQTPRHKVTEMGQEVTMRCQPILGHNTVFWYRQTMMQGLELLAYFRNRAPLDDSGMPKDRFSAEMPDATLATLKIQPSEPRDSAVYFCASGLLLGQVNNYGYTFGSGTRLTVV.

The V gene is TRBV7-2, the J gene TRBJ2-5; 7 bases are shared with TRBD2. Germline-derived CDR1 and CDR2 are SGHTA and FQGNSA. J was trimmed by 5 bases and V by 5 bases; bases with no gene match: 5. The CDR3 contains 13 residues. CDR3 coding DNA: TGTGCCAGCAGCAAGGGGAGGGGTGAGACCCAGTACTTC. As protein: CASSKGRGETQYF.

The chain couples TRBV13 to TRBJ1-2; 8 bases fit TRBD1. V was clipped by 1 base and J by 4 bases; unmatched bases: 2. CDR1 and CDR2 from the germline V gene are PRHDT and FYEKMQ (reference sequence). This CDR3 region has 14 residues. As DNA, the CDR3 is TGTGCCAGCAGCTTAGCACAGGGGGGCTATGGCTACACCTTC. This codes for CASSLAQGGYGYTF.